This is a list of T cell receptor beta chains from one sample in a study of T cell responses to AZD1222 COVID-19 vaccine. The assay was immunoSEQ multiplex PCR, and TCRdb's table has in-frame clones only and misses some. Here the sample spans about 110,000 clones, roughly 90% being singletons. This specimen consisted of peripheral blood, obtained on day 0 of AZD1222 vaccination. The receptor source for this set is an adult in good health. CDR3s include the opening cysteine and the closing phenylalanine or tryptophan. Each record gives: CDR3 DNA, CDR3 protein, clone size, V gene, D gene, J gene. The D gene is left open where the match is weak. Part of the rows lack a size; the others show once, few, many or a class for expanded clones.

DNA: TGTGCCAGCAGTTACTCGGCGGGAGGGAGTCATCACGAGCAGTACTTC
CDR3: CASSYSAGGSHHEQYF
size: .
V: TRBV6-2/TRBV6-3
D: TRBD2
J: TRBJ2-7

DNA: TGTGCCAGCAGCCAATGGGCGGGCGGGACAGGGGGCGCGGGCGAGCAGTACTTC
CDR3: CASSQWAGGTGGAGEQYF
size: .
V: TRBV3-1/TRBV3-2
D: TRBD1
J: TRBJ2-7

DNA: TGCGCCAGCAGCAACACAGGGTTCCACGAGCAGTACTTC
CDR3: CASSNTGFHEQYF
size: few
V: TRBV5-1
D: .
J: TRBJ2-7

DNA: TGTGCCAGCAGCGATGGGACAGACACTGAAGCTTTCTTT
CDR3: CASSDGTDTEAFF
size: .
V: TRBV2
D: TRBD1
J: TRBJ1-1

DNA: TGTGCCAGCAGCCAAGAGGGGGAGTTAACAGATACGCAGTATTTT
CDR3: CASSQEGELTDTQYF
size: .
V: TRBV3-1/TRBV3-2
D: .
J: TRBJ2-3

DNA: TGTGCCAGCAGCCAAGAGTCTAGCGGGAGTGGAAAGCAGTTCTTC
CDR3: CASSQESSGSGKQFF
size: .
V: TRBV14
D: TRBD2
J: TRBJ2-1

DNA: TGTGCCAGTAGTATCGGCGCCCGCTATGGCTACACCTTC
CDR3: CASSIGARYGYTF
size: .
V: TRBV19
D: .
J: TRBJ1-2

DNA: TGTGCCAGCAGCTTAATTGGGACTATCGTCACAGATACGCAGTATTTT
CDR3: CASSLIGTIVTDTQYF
size: .
V: TRBV7-2
D: TRBD2
J: TRBJ2-3

DNA: TGTGCCAGCAGCCAAGTGGGACGTTTCTCTGGAAACACCATATATTTT
CDR3: CASSQVGRFSGNTIYF
size: .
V: TRBV14
D: .
J: TRBJ1-3

DNA: TGTGCCAGCAGCTTCGTGGGGGGGCGAGAGACCCAGTACTTC
CDR3: CASSFVGGRETQYF
size: once
V: TRBV5-6
D: .
J: TRBJ2-5

DNA: TGCGCCAGCAGCCAAGGTTTTACTAGCGGGAGAAATGAGCAGTTCTTC
CDR3: CASSQGFTSGRNEQFF
size: .
V: TRBV4-3
D: TRBD2
J: TRBJ2-1

DNA: TGTGCCAGCAGCTTAACAGGGGGCGCGTACGAGCAGTACTTC
CDR3: CASSLTGGAYEQYF
size: .
V: TRBV7-2
D: TRBD1
J: TRBJ2-7

DNA: TGTGCCAGCAGCCCTAGGACAGGGAACAATGAGCAGTTCTTC
CDR3: CASSPRTGNNEQFF
size: .
V: TRBV7-6
D: TRBD1
J: TRBJ2-1

DNA: TGTGCCAGTAGGGGACCGCCGGGACAGGAGCTGAACTATGGCTACACCTTC
CDR3: CASRGPPGQELNYGYTF
size: .
V: TRBV19
D: TRBD1
J: TRBJ1-2

DNA: TGTGCCAGCAGCTTAAGAGCGGGGGGCCGCGGTGAGCAGTTCTTC
CDR3: CASSLRAGGRGEQFF
size: .
V: TRBV7-3
D: TRBD2
J: TRBJ2-1

DNA: TGTGCCAGCAGTTTACGGGGGGCTACTGGAAACACCATATATTTT
CDR3: CASSLRGATGNTIYF
size: .
V: TRBV28
D: .
J: TRBJ1-3

DNA: TGTGCCAGCAGCCCAGGGCCTAACTATGGCTACACCTTC
CDR3: CASSPGPNYGYTF
size: .
V: TRBV7-2
D: .
J: TRBJ1-2

DNA: TGTGCCAGCAGTCGGGACAGGTCCTTTGAAGCTTTCTTT
CDR3: CASSRDRSFEAFF
size: .
V: TRBV7-3
D: TRBD1
J: TRBJ1-1

DNA: TGCGCCAGCAGCTTTGGGACTAGCGGGGGTAACACCGGGGAGCTGTTTTTT
CDR3: CASSFGTSGGNTGELFF
size: .
V: TRBV5-1
D: TRBD2
J: TRBJ2-2

DNA: TGTGCCAGCAGTGAGGGACGCCCAAATGAGCAGTTCTTC
CDR3: CASSEGRPNEQFF
size: .
V: TRBV6-1
D: .
J: TRBJ2-1

DNA: TGTGCCAGCAGTGGCGGACTCCAAGGGACCCAGTACTTC
CDR3: CASSGGLQGTQYF
size: .
V: TRBV2
D: .
J: TRBJ2-5

DNA: TGTGCCAGCAGTATTTTCGGGACGGCGAATTCACCCCTCCACTTT
CDR3: CASSIFGTANSPLHF
size: once
V: TRBV7-2
D: .
J: TRBJ1-6

DNA: TGTGCCAGCAGCCAAGTTATCCGCACAGATACGCAGTATTTT
CDR3: CASSQVIRTDTQYF
size: .
V: TRBV3-1/TRBV3-2
D: .
J: TRBJ2-3

DNA: TGTGCCAGCTCTCCAATGACAGGGATGTCTGATGGCTACACCTTC
CDR3: CASSPMTGMSDGYTF
size: .
V: TRBV18
D: TRBD1
J: TRBJ1-2

DNA: TGTGCCAGCAGCCAAGGAGGACAGGCGCAGTATTTT
CDR3: CASSQGGQAQYF
size: .
V: TRBV3-1/TRBV3-2
D: TRBD1
J: TRBJ2-3

DNA: TGTGCCAGCAGCAGCGGACAGGGTGGCAATCAGCCCCAGCATTTT
CDR3: CASSSGQGGNQPQHF
size: .
V: TRBV28
D: TRBD1
J: TRBJ1-5

DNA: TGTGCCAGCAGTTTTTGGGGGGTCCAGGACACCTACGAGCAGTACTTC
CDR3: CASSFWGVQDTYEQYF
size: .
V: TRBV6-6
D: .
J: TRBJ2-7

DNA: TGTGCCAGCAGCGATATTGGGAAGACCCAGTACTTC
CDR3: CASSDIGKTQYF
size: once
V: TRBV11-2
D: .
J: TRBJ2-5

DNA: TGTGCCAGCAGTTACGGGCGGCCTACGATCTACAATGAGCAGTTCTTC
CDR3: CASSYGRPTIYNEQFF
size: once
V: TRBV6-6
D: .
J: TRBJ2-1

DNA: TGCGCCACCTGCTTGAGGGAGAGTTACTACAATGAGCAGTTCTTC
CDR3: CATCLRESYYNEQFF
size: .
V: TRBV5-1
D: .
J: TRBJ2-1

DNA: TGTGCCAGCAGTTTGACAAACCCCGCCGGGGGTGAGCAGTTCTTC
CDR3: CASSLTNPAGGEQFF
size: .
V: TRBV28
D: .
J: TRBJ2-1

DNA: TGTGCTAGTGGTTCGGCGCCCCGGGACCCCAGGCGGGTCCAGCCCCAGCATTTT
CDR3: CASGSAPRDPRRVQPQHF
size: .
V: TRBV12-5
D: .
J: TRBJ1-5

DNA: TGTGCCTGGAGTGCTGGACAGGAGAACACTGAAGCTTTCTTT
CDR3: CAWSAGQENTEAFF
size: .
V: TRBV30
D: TRBD1
J: TRBJ1-1

DNA: TGTGCCAGCAGTGAAATCCCCACTAGCGTAACCGGGGAGCTGTTTTTT
CDR3: CASSEIPTSVTGELFF
size: once
V: TRBV2
D: TRBD2
J: TRBJ2-2

DNA: TGTGCCACCAGCAGAGATCGGGGGGAGGACGACCAGGGGGAGCAGTACTTC
CDR3: CATSRDRGEDDQGEQYF
size: .
V: TRBV15
D: .
J: TRBJ2-7

DNA: TGCGCCAGCAGCCAGGGACAGTCAGATACGCAGTATTTT
CDR3: CASSQGQSDTQYF
size: .
V: TRBV4-1
D: TRBD1
J: TRBJ2-3

DNA: TGTGCCAGCAGTAGACAGGGGGATCTCCGCTATGGCTACACCTTC
CDR3: CASSRQGDLRYGYTF
size: .
V: TRBV2
D: TRBD1
J: TRBJ1-2

DNA: TGTGCCAGCAGCTTGGCCTCGCACAGAGGGCGGGAGGGGGCCAACGTCCTGACTTTC
CDR3: CASSLASHRGREGANVLTF
size: .
V: TRBV5-5
D: TRBD2
J: TRBJ2-6

DNA: TGTGCCAGCAGCTTCACTCTGGGGCTGGGGGAGCAGTTCTTC
CDR3: CASSFTLGLGEQFF
size: .
V: TRBV7-2
D: .
J: TRBJ2-1

DNA: TGTGCCAGCACCCTACAGGGGAAGGCTAACTATGGCTACACCTTC
CDR3: CASTLQGKANYGYTF
size: .
V: TRBV27
D: TRBD1
J: TRBJ1-2

DNA: TGTGCCAGCAGTTTCGACAGGGCCACTGAAGCTTTCTTT
CDR3: CASSFDRATEAFF
size: .
V: TRBV12-3/TRBV12-4
D: TRBD1
J: TRBJ1-1